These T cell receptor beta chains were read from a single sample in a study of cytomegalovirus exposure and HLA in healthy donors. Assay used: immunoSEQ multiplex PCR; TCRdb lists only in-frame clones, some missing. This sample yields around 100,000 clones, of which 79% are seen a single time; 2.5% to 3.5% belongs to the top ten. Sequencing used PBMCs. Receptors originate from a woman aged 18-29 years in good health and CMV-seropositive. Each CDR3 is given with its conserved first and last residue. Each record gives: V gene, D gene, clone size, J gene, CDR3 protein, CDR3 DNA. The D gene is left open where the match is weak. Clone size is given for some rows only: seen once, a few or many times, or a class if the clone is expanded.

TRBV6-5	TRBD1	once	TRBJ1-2	CASSYQGQGQYGYTF	TGTGCCAGCAGTTACCAGGGACAGGGGCAGTACGGCTACACCTTC
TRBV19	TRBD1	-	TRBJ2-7	CASSRGQLYEQYF	TGTGCCAGTAGTAGGGGACAGCTCTACGAGCAGTACTTC
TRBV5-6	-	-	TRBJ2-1	CASSLLEVGEQFF	TGTGCCAGCAGCTTGCTGGAGGTGGGTGAGCAGTTCTTC
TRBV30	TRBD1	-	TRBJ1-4	CAWADRFNEKLFF	TGTGCCTGGGCGGACAGGTTTAATGAAAAACTGTTTTTT
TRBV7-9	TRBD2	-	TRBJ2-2	CASSSGLAEFVGELFF	TGTGCCAGCAGCTCGGGACTAGCGGAGTTTGTTGGGGAGCTGTTTTTT
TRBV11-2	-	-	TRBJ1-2	CASSLAGYSYGYTF	TGTGCCAGCAGCTTAGCGGGGTACAGCTATGGCTACACCTTC
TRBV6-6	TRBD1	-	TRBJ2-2	CASTKGQGSGELFF	TGTGCCAGCACCAAGGGACAGGGCTCCGGGGAGCTGTTTTTT
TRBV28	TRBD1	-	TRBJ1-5	CASEDRDYQPQHF	TGTGCCAGCGAGGACAGGGATTATCAGCCCCAGCATTTT
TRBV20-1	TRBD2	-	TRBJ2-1	CSAPERERQFF	TGCAGTGCTCCTGAGCGGGAGAGGCAGTTCTTC
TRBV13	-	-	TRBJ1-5	CASSLGGLGNQPQHF	TGTGCCAGCAGCTTAGGGGGGCTCGGCAATCAGCCCCAGCATTTT
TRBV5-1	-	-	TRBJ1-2	CASSLQTNYGYTF	TGCGCCAGCAGCCTACAGACTAACTATGGCTACACCTTC
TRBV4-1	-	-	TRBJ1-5	CASSQAAWQPQHF	TGCGCCAGCAGCCAAGCCGCGTGGCAGCCCCAGCATTTT
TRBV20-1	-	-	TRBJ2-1	CSASEDNEQFF	TGCAGTGCTAGCGAGGACAATGAGCAGTTCTTC
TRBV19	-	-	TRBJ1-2	CASSISLGTGVGYTF	TGTGCCAGTAGTATTAGTCTTGGAACGGGAGTTGGCTACACCTTC
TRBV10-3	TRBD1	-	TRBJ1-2	CAISELTGNYGYTF	TGTGCCATCAGTGAGTTGACAGGGAACTATGGCTACACCTTC
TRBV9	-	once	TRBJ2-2	CASNPDRNTGELFF	TGTGCCAGCAACCCGGACAGAAACACCGGGGAGCTGTTTTTT
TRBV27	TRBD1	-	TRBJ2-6	CASGQEFVSGANVLTF	TGTGCCAGCGGACAGGAATTCGTCTCTGGGGCCAACGTCCTGACTTTC
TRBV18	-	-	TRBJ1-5	CASSPPREGWGLNSNQPQHF	TGTGCCAGCTCACCCCCCCGGGAGGGATGGGGGCTAAATAGCAATCAGCCCCAGCATTTT
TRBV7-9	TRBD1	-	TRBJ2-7	CASSPWTGGAGKQYF	TGTGCCAGCAGCCCCTGGACAGGGGGCGCCGGGAAGCAGTACTTC
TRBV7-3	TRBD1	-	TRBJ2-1	CASSAGRGQSFNEQFF	TGTGCCAGCAGTGCAGGACGGGGACAGAGCTTCAATGAGCAGTTCTTC
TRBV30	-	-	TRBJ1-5	CAWNYISGNQPQHF	TGTGCCTGGAATTATATTTCGGGGAATCAGCCCCAGCATTTT
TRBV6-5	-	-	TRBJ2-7	CASSYSGLTANEQYF	TGTGCCAGCAGTTACTCGGGCCTTACGGCCAACGAGCAGTACTTC
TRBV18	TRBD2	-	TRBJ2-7	CASSPQSGISSYEQYF	TGTGCCAGCTCACCCCAGAGCGGGATAAGTTCCTACGAGCAGTACTTC
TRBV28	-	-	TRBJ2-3	CASRRASLVRLTDTQYF	TGTGCCAGTCGAAGGGCTAGCCTTGTGCGTCTCACAGATACGCAGTATTTT
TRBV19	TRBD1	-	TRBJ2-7	CASTAGTASHEQYF	TGTGCCAGTACCGCCGGGACAGCCTCCCACGAGCAGTACTTC
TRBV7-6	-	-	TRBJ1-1	CASSLGDGLHGAFF	TGTGCCAGCAGCTTAGGAGACGGACTCCACGGGGCTTTCTTT
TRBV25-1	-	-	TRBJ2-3	CASSLGVATQYF	TGTGCCAGCAGTCTTGGCGTAGCTACGCAGTATTTT
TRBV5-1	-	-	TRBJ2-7	CASSLESYEQYF	TGCGCCAGCAGCTTGGAGAGTTACGAGCAGTACTTC
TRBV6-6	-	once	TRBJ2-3	CASSYQQGGTDTQYF	TGTGCCAGCAGTTACCAACAGGGTGGCACAGATACGCAGTATTTT